The rows below give T cell receptor beta chains drawn from one sample of a study of T cell responses to AZD1222 COVID-19 vaccine. TCRdb's table, derived via immunoSEQ multiplex PCR, lists solely in-frame clones and lacks some. The sample yields about 150,000 clones, 80% to 95% seen once. This material consisted of peripheral blood, taken on day 0 of AZD1222 vaccination. The receptors originated from an adult in good health. The CDR3 runs from the conserved cysteine through the conserved F or W. A D gene is named only where the DNA matches it firmly. Not all rows give a size; the values are once, few, many and, for expanded clones, a class.

TRBD2,TRBJ2-1,TRBV2,NA,TGTGCCAGCAGTGAATGGCTAGCGGACCCATTCGGGGAGCAGTTCTTC,CASSEWLADPFGEQFF
NA,TRBJ2-3,TRBV19,few,TGTGCCAGTAGTATAGGGCGGCCGAGCACAGATACGCAGTATTTT,CASSIGRPSTDTQYF
TRBD1,TRBJ1-6,TRBV5-1,once,TGCGCCAGCAGCCCCGGGACAGACTATTCACCCCTCCACTTT,CASSPGTDYSPLHF
NA,TRBJ2-6,TRBV6-2/TRBV6-3,NA,TGTGCCAGCAGTTACTCCTCGGACATTCCCTCTGGGGCCAACGTCCTGACTTTC,CASSYSSDIPSGANVLTF
TRBD2,TRBJ2-2,TRBV5-1,NA,TGCGCCAGCAGCCCCGGGACTAGCGCTAACACCGGGGAGCTGTTTTTT,CASSPGTSANTGELFF
NA,TRBJ1-1,TRBV5-1,few,TGCGCCAGCAGCACCGACGGGGGGCAGAACACTGAAGCTTTCTTT,CASSTDGGQNTEAFF
NA,TRBJ2-5,TRBV5-4,NA,TGTGCCAGCAGCCTAAACACCCGTGGGGAGACCCAGTACTTC,CASSLNTRGETQYF
NA,TRBJ2-7,TRBV5-1,NA,TGCGCCAGCAGCTTGAGCGGTATAGGGCAGGGGGGATACGAGCAGTACTTC,CASSLSGIGQGGYEQYF
TRBD1,TRBJ2-1,TRBV9,NA,TGTGCCAGCAGCCCCGCGACAGGGCTTCTTGAGCAGTTCTTC,CASSPATGLLEQFF
TRBD1,TRBJ2-7,TRBV5-1,NA,TGCGCCAGCAGCTTGGCCAAAGGGGGCTCCTCCGACGAGCAGTACTTC,CASSLAKGGSSDEQYF
NA,TRBJ1-2,TRBV7-2,NA,TGTGCCAGCAGCTTAGGGGGGTTAGCCGAGGACTATGGCTACACCTTC,CASSLGGLAEDYGYTF
NA,TRBJ1-2,TRBV4-1,NA,TGCGCCAGCAGCCAAGATCTATATGGCTACACCTTC,CASSQDLYGYTF
NA,TRBJ2-1,TRBV30,NA,TGTGCCTGGAGCGAGAAGGGACTGGGGGGCAATGAGCAGTTCTTC,CAWSEKGLGGNEQFF
NA,TRBJ1-1,TRBV6-2/TRBV6-3,NA,TGTGCCAGCAGTTACTCGCGTTGGGGGAACACTGAAGCTTTCTTT,CASSYSRWGNTEAFF
NA,TRBJ1-2,TRBV6-2/TRBV6-3,NA,TGTGCCAGCAGCTTGACTGGGAACTATGGCTACACCTTC,CASSLTGNYGYTF
NA,TRBJ1-1,TRBV11-3,NA,TGTGCCAGCAGCTCTCGCGGGGGTACTGAAGCTTTCTTT,CASSSRGGTEAFF
TRBD2,TRBJ2-1,TRBV7-3,NA,TGTGCCAGCAGCTTAACCCACCGACTTAGCGGGGGGTCGAGCTCCTACAATGAGCAGTTCTTC,CASSLTHRLSGGSSSYNEQFF
NA,TRBJ1-6,TRBV7-8,NA,TGTGCCAGCAGCTTAGTTGTCAGCAAGAATTCACCCCTCCACTTT,CASSLVVSKNSPLHF
NA,TRBJ2-1,TRBV7-6,NA,TGTGCCAGCAGCTTAGTAGACCCATACAATGAGCAGTTCTTC,CASSLVDPYNEQFF
TRBD1,TRBJ1-6,TRBV10-3,NA,TGTGCCATCAGTGAGTCGGGACAGGGAGGTTCACCCCTCCACTTT,CAISESGQGGSPLHF
TRBD1,TRBJ2-7,TRBV28,NA,TGTGCCAGCAGTCCCTCGGGGACAGGGGGCTACGAGCAGTACTTC,CASSPSGTGGYEQYF
NA,TRBJ1-1,TRBV5-1,NA,TGCGCCAGCAGCTTGGGCACGGGAGCGGACACTGAAGCTTTCTTT,CASSLGTGADTEAFF
NA,TRBJ1-6,TRBV30,NA,TGTGCCTGGAGTGCGGCGCAAACCCCCCTCCACTTT,CAWSAAQTPLHF
TRBD2,TRBJ2-1,TRBV6-6,NA,TGTGCCAGCAGTCGACTAGCGGGGGCTACCTACAATGAGCAGTTCTTC,CASSRLAGATYNEQFF
TRBD1,TRBJ2-7,TRBV28,NA,TGTGCCAGCAGTTTAATGGGGACAGGGGGCTACGAGCAGTACTTC,CASSLMGTGGYEQYF
TRBD2,TRBJ2-3,TRBV6-5,few,TGTGCCAGCCGACCTAGCGGGAGAGAAGATACGCAGTATTTT,CASRPSGREDTQYF
TRBD1,TRBJ2-7,TRBV9,NA,TGTGCCAGCAGCACCGGGACAGGGTTTACCTACGAGCAGTACTTC,CASSTGTGFTYEQYF
NA,TRBJ2-5,TRBV5-4,NA,TGTGCCAGCAGCCTGTCGGGGGTTATCGAGACCCAGTACTTC,CASSLSGVIETQYF
NA,TRBJ2-2,TRBV5-1,NA,TGCGCCAGCAGCTTGGCAGGGGAGAACACCGGGGAGCTGTTTTTT,CASSLAGENTGELFF
NA,TRBJ2-1,TRBV7-2,NA,TGTGCCAGCAGCTCGCACAGGGAAGACGAGCAGTTCTTC,CASSSHREDEQFF